This entry lists 22 T cell receptor beta chains sequenced from one sample in a study of blood T cell repertoires in COVID-19 (dated by TCRdb to about 2020). To prepare the library, the immunoSEQ multiplex PCR assay was applied. Sourced from immuneACCESS, this table was stored by TCRdb with only in-frame sequences that have V and J called. A share of the clones is absent; for the studies checked, an unresolved V gene accounts for under half, and the remainder has no known explanation. This sample lists 290,000 or so clones; 70% to 90% were detected once. Jointly, the top ten make up 1.3% of the sample. Sequenced input: peripheral blood. The receptors originated from a man in his 70s with acute or convalescent COVID-19.

The chain employs TRBV19 and TRBJ1-4; D gene ambiguous. The V end lost 3 bases, the J end lost 6 bases, and 8 bases lay between the germline ends. This CDR3 has 13 residues. Germline V CDR1 and CDR2: LNHDA, SQIVND (reference sequence). CDR3 region: CASSMSHDEKLFF. The DNA of the CDR3 is TGTGCCAGTAGTATGAGCCACGATGAAAAACTGTTTTTT.

There are a few counts of this clone. This chain uses TRBV19 with TRBJ2-7; perhaps TRBD1 as D (6 bases). The V gene lost 9 bases and the J gene lost 0 bases, with 12 bases spanning the gap. The CDR3 length is 13 residues. Germline CDR1 LNHDA, CDR2 SQIVND (reference sequence). DNA of the CDR3: TGTGCCAGCGAAGACAGGTTCTCCTACGAGCAGTACTTC. It yields the protein CASEDRFSYEQYF. Complete variable domain (other parts from reference TRBV19 and TRBJ2-7): DGGITQSPKYLFRKEGQNVTLSCEQNLNHDAMYWYRQDPGQGLRLIYYSQIVNDFQKGDIAEGYSVSREKKESFPLTVTSAQKNPTAFYLCASEDRFSYEQYFGPGTRLTVT.

V usage is TRBV7-6 and J usage is TRBJ2-1; no clear D. The CDR3 has 16 amino acids. Germline lookup yields CDR1 SGHVS and CDR2 FNYEAQ. V was trimmed by 1 base and J by 4 bases, leaving 14 bases between them. The DNA for the CDR3 is TGTGCCAGCAGCTTAGGTGGCGACAACGGATACAATGAGCAGTTCTTC. Protein sequence: CASSLGGDNGYNEQFF.

The rearrangement joins TRBV10-3 to TRBJ1-3; 9 bases line up with TRBD1. Germline V gene sequence: CDR1 ENHRY, CDR2 SYGVKD. The CDR3 has 15 amino acids. Unmatched junction bases numbered 7, after V lost 6 bases and J lost 4 bases. CDR3 in DNA: TGTGCCATCAGCGGGGACAGGGTGTCCGGAAACACCATATATTTT. It codes for CAISGDRVSGNTIYF.

J is TRBJ2-2 and V is TRBV6-5; TRBD1 matches 9 bases. CDR3 size: 15 residues. The J segment lost 5 bases and the V segment lost 7 bases, leaving 8 bases of the junction unmatched. From germline, CDR1 is MNHEY and CDR2 SVGAGI. This CDR3 reads CASKPGQGVTGELFF. The CDR3, as DNA: TGTGCCAGCAAGCCGGGACAGGGAGTGACCGGGGAGCTGTTTTTT.

The rearrangement uses TRBV20-1 and TRBJ2-7; no firm D call. This CDR3 contains 11 residues. Per germline, CDR1 DFQATT and CDR2 SNEGSKA (reference sequence). The V and J ends lost 6 bases and 3 bases respectively, with 9 bases between them. CDR3 loop: CSAVVRYEQYF. The CDR3 bases are TGCAGTGCAGTTGTGCGCTACGAGCAGTACTTC.

This clone came up a few times. This chain uses TRBV21-1 with TRBJ1-3; the DNA was not used to check the table's D call, TRBD1. TRBV21-1 is a known pseudogene. The CDR3 spans 14 residues. This CDR3 reads CASSLGQGAVTIYF. The CDR3 DNA follows: TGTGCCAGCAGCCTAGGACAGGGGGCGGTCACCATATATTTT.

This rearrangement joins TRBV6-5 to TRBJ1-4; D unclear. V gave up 0 bases and J gave up 8 bases, with 10 bases separating them. Looked up from germline, CDR1 is MNHEY and CDR2 is SVGAGI. The CDR3 is 14 residues long. CDR3 sequence reads: CASSYSHGKEKLFF. The CDR3 DNA is TGTGCCAGCAGTTACTCCCACGGGAAAGAAAAACTGTTTTTT.

This clone was seen only once. The chain is built from TRBV9 and TRBJ1-5; TRBD1 matches at 7 bases. Germline V gives CDR1 SGDLS, CDR2 YYNGEE. Unmatched junction bases numbered 7, after V lost 1 base and J lost 3 bases. The CDR3 contains 16 residues. CDR3 in DNA: TGTGCCAGCAGCGTACGACAGGGCCGTGACAATCAGCCCCAGCATTTT. Residues: CASSVRQGRDNQPQHF.

The CDR3 DNA is TGTGCCAGCAGTTACGGCGGAGGTCGCCCCACGTACTTC. It codes for CASSYGGGRPTYF. The V gene is TRBV6-2 or TRBV6-3, the J gene TRBJ2-5, with D maybe TRBD2 (5 bases). From germline, CDR1 is MNHEY and CDR2 SVGEGT. V lost 2 bases, J lost 13 bases, and 17 bases lay in between. CDR3 length: 13 amino acids.

The J gene is TRBJ1-3, the V gene TRBV2; D gene uncertain. Germline V gene lookup returns CDR1 SNHLY and CDR2 FYNNEI. The CDR3 is 14 residues long. V lost 9 bases and J 0 bases, leaving 12 bases between the germline ends. CDR3: CASTEGISGNTIYF. DNA of the CDR3: TGTGCCAGTACCGAGGGTATCTCTGGAAACACCATATATTTT.

The V call is TRBV5-1, the J call TRBJ2-5; a weak D match, TRBD1 (5 bases). CDR3 length equals 13 residues. CDR1 and CDR2 (germline): SGHRS, YFSETQ. Trimming removed 3 bases at V and 5 bases at J, with 11 bases between. The CDR3 DNA sequence: TGCGCCAGCAGCTCCAGGGTTGGGGAGACCCAGTACTTC. Amino acid sequence: CASSSRVGETQYF.

Only a few counts were recorded for this clone. The chain carries TRBV6-6 and TRBJ2-7, with unresolved D. CDR1 and CDR2 (germline): MNHNY, SVGAGI (reference sequence). The CDR3 contains 13 residues. The CDR3 nucleotides are TGTGTCTCAGCATCGACTGTTCCCTACGAGCAGTACTTC. Residues: CVSASTVPYEQYF.

This sequence joins TRBV5-6 and TRBJ1-2; 7 bases map to TRBD1. Germline V CDR1 and CDR2: SGHDT, YYEEEE. J lost 4 bases, V lost 7 bases, and 4 bases had no gene match. This CDR3 is built from 12 residues. The CDR3: CASSTGPYGYTF. As DNA, the CDR3 is TGTGCCAGCTCGACAGGGCCCTATGGCTACACCTTC.

This sequence joins TRBV19 and TRBJ1-5; D remains ambiguous. CDR3 length: 15 residues. V was shortened by 2 bases and J by 4 bases, with 12 bases between the two germline ends. CDR1 and CDR2 (germline): LNHDA, SQIVND (reference sequence). The CDR3: CASSITHGRNQPQHF. CDR3 bases: TGTGCCAGTAGTATAACGCACGGGAGAAATCAGCCCCAGCATTTT. Based on the CDR3 plus reference TRBV19 and TRBJ1-5, the full variable domain is DGGITQSPKYLFRKEGQNVTLSCEQNLNHDAMYWYRQDPGQGLRLIYYSQIVNDFQKGDIAEGYSVSREKKESFPLTVTSAQKNPTAFYLCASSITHGRNQPQHFGDGTRLSIL.

Comment on this clone: Within the sample, other DNA sequences also encode this same CDR3. V and J are TRBV28 and TRBJ1-5, with a possible D match to TRBD1 (6 bases). Germline V CDR1 and CDR2: MDHEN, SYDVKM. The CDR3 length is 15 residues. Trimming stripped 6 bases from V and 2 bases from J, with 14 bases between. CDR3 sequence (DNA): TGTGCCAGCAGCTCAGGGGTCAGGGGCAATCAGCCCCAGCATTTT. This gives the protein CASSSGVRGNQPQHF.

The chain is built from TRBV6-6 and TRBJ2-3, with TRBD2 matching 14 bases. The V and J ends lost 5 bases and 4 bases, in that order; junction bases with no gene match: 2. Germline CDR1 is MNHNY and CDR2 is SVGAGI (reference sequence). This CDR3 comprises 15 residues. CDR3 sequence: CASSQTSGRADTQYF. In DNA, the CDR3 is TGTGCCAGCAGTCAGACTAGCGGGAGGGCAGATACGCAGTATTTT.

V usage is TRBV6-5 and J usage is TRBJ1-5; 7 bases are shared with TRBD1. CDR1 is MNHEY and CDR2 is SVGAGI in the germline V gene. Unmatched junction bases numbered 6, after V lost 6 bases and J lost 1 base. The CDR3 contains 15 residues. CDR3 DNA sequence: TGTGCCAGCAGGGCCGACAGGGCCAGCAATCAGCCCCAGCATTTT. Its translation: CASRADRASNQPQHF.

J is TRBJ2-6 and V is TRBV19; D might be TRBD1 (6 bases). CDR3 length: 16 amino acids. Trimming pared 6 bases from V and 2 bases from J, leaving 14 bases between. Germline CDR1 and CDR2: LNHDA and SQIVND (reference sequence). DNA of the CDR3: TGTGCCAGTAGCACGTTCCCAGGGGCTGGGGCCAACGTCCTGACTTTC. This encodes CASSTFPGAGANVLTF.

The chain uses TRBV6-5 and TRBJ1-6; no reliable D call. Trimming removed 6 bases from V and 7 bases from J, with 7 bases in between. The CDR3 covers 12 residues. CDR1 is MNHEY and CDR2 is SVGAGI in the germline V gene. Here the CDR3 reads CASRQVNSPLHF. CDR3 sequence (DNA): TGTGCCAGCAGGCAGGTGAATTCACCCCTCCACTTT.

This chain uses TRBV19 with TRBJ2-2, with a weak D call TRBD2 (7 bases). V lost 3 bases, J lost 0 bases, and 14 bases lay in between. Germline V CDR1 and CDR2: LNHDA, SQIVND (reference sequence). This CDR3 has 17 residues. The CDR3 sequence: CASSIPPGGANTGELFF. Written as DNA, the CDR3 is TGTGCCAGTAGTATCCCTCCGGGGGGCGCGAACACCGGGGAGCTGTTTTTT.

The chain carries TRBV28 and TRBJ1-2, with no clear D. The germline gives CDR1 MDHEN, CDR2 SYDVKM. The ends were cut back, 3 bases at V and 0 bases at J, with 5 bases in the middle. CDR3 size: 13 residues. CDR3 loop: CASSFGANYGYTF. The DNA for the CDR3 is TGTGCCAGCAGTTTCGGAGCTAACTATGGCTACACCTTC.